The clone carrying this T cell receptor beta chain has a single count. The length of the CDR3 is 13 residues. Germline CDR1 is DFQATT and CDR2 is SNEGSKA (reference sequence). V shed 3 bases and J 2 bases; nucleotides not matched to a gene: 2. Both iRepertoire HTBI primers and Arm-PCR of CDR3 regions were used to build the TCR beta libraries. TCRdb itself ran the multiplex PCR reads through MiXCR, one entry per CDR3 protein. The sample shows about 530,000 distinct CDR3 sequences, approximately 16% of them seen only once. Noted time point: newly diagnosed GD, antithyroid drugs for less than 3 months. PBMC-derived RNA was used for the TCR library. This specimen belongs to a study of regulatory T cells in long-lasting Graves disease. The sample was also linked to a second study, of T cells in Graves' hyperthyroidism and ophthalmopathy.

The genes are TRBV20-1 and TRBJ2-3; 7 nucleotides match TRBD1. The TCR was taken from a woman aged 40 to 65 with Graves disease. The input for sequencing was peripheral blood mononuclear cells (PBMCs), taken at new diagnosis, from a patient treated with antithyroid drugs. CDR3: CSASRGLTDTQYF. Here the CDR3 DNA reads TGCAGTGCTAGTAGGGGGCTCACAGATACGCAGTATTTT.